This T cell receptor (beta chain) stems from a study of OX40 agonist ivuxolimab in advanced cancers. Across the study: Treatment of patients was with ivuxolimab, an agonistic anti-OX40 (CD134) antibody.

Only in-frame clones appear in the TCRdb table, and some are missing; sequencing was by immunoSEQ multiplex PCR. The repertoire holds about 22,000 clones, 70% to 90% seen once, with 30% to 35% in the top ten. CDR1 and CDR2 from the germline V gene are MGHDK and SYGVNS. The CDR3 loop spans 14 amino acids. V was clipped by 8 bases and J by 0 bases; unmatched bases: 3. The chain uses TRBV25-1 and TRBJ2-3; 9 nucleotides line up with TRBD2. The source material was CD4+ or CD8+ T cells sorted from blood, sampled in a trial of the OX40 agonist ivuxolimab. The TCR was taken from an adult with an advanced solid tumor such as melanoma, head and neck, liver or kidney cancer. The CDR3: CASGGLASTDTQYF. The CDR3, as DNA: TGTGCCAGCGGGGGACTAGCTAGCACAGATACGCAGTATTTT.